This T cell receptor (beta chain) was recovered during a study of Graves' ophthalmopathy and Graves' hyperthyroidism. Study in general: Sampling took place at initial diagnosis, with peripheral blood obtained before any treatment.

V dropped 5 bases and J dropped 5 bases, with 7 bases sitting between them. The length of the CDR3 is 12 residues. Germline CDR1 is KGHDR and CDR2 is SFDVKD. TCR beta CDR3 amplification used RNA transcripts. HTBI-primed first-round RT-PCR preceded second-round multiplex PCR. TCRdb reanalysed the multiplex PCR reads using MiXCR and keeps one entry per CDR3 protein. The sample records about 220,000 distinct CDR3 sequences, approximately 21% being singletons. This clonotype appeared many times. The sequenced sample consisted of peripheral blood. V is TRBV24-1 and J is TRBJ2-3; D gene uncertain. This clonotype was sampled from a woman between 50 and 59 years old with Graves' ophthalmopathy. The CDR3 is CATSGLGDTQYF. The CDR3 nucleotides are TGTGCCACCAGTGGTCTAGGAGATACGCAGTATTTT.